Included here is one T cell receptor beta chain sequence, with context. Its antigen is still unknown. CDR1 and CDR2 (germline): SGHRS, YFSETQ. V was cut by 4 bases and J by 3 bases, with 14 bases left in between. This CDR3 contains 15 residues. This sample was included in a study of T cells in tumors after PD-1 blockade. Broader study findings: Approximately 41% of tumor TCR clonotypes were also found in blood.

The assay was immunoSEQ multiplex PCR, and TCRdb's table has in-frame clones only and misses some. The sample holds approximately 60,000 clones, roughly 75% seen once. This chain links TRBV5-1 with TRBJ1-5; weak D call: TRBD1 (6 bases). The specimen was PBMCs, collected before anti-PD-1 treatment. The TCR sequence derives from a human donor with basal cell carcinoma. CDR3 loop: CASSPTGGFNQPQHF. The CDR3 DNA sequence: TGCGCCAGCAGCCCAACTGGGGGCTTCAATCAGCCCCAGCATTTT. The full variable domain, rest sourced from reference TRBV5-1 and TRBJ1-5, is KAGVTQTPRYLIKTRGQQVTLSCSPISGHRSVSWYQQTPGQGLQFLFEYFSETQRNKGNFPGRFSGRQFSNSRSEMNVSTLELGDSALYLCASSPTGGFNQPQHFGDGTRLSIL.